One and the same sample provided the 22 T cell receptor beta chains below, sequenced in a study of blood T cell repertoires in COVID-19 (dated by TCRdb to the early 2020s). The library relied on the immunoSEQ multiplex PCR assay. Here the immuneACCESS table is served through TCRdb, limited to in-frame sequences with V and J called. Missing clones are a known gap in these copies; in checked studies unresolved V genes cover under half, and the rest lacks a known reason. The sample records approximately 200,000 clones, about 88% of which are singletons. The leading ten clones occupy around 1.6% of the sample. Sample: peripheral blood. The receptors stem from a man between 65 and 79 years old with acute or convalescent COVID-19.

V usage is TRBV28 and J usage is TRBJ2-7, with 7 bases fitting TRBD1. CDR1 is MDHEN, CDR2 SYDVKM, per germline. V lost 5 bases, J lost 9 bases, and 7 bases stayed unmatched. CDR3 length: 12 amino acids. DNA for the CDR3: TGTGCCAGCAGTCCTTCAAACAGGGGGCAGTACTTC. Its protein product is CASSPSNRGQYF.

The rearrangement links TRBV27 to TRBJ1-6, with 9 bases lining up with TRBD1. This CDR3 has 15 amino acids. Unmatched junction bases numbered 10, after V lost 6 bases and J lost 10 bases. The germline V gene has CDR1 MNHEY and CDR2 SMNVEV (reference sequence). CDR3 sequence: CASSSSDRGGSPLHF. CDR3 coding DNA: TGTGCCAGCAGCTCCTCGGACAGGGGTGGCTCACCCCTCCACTTT.

The chain combines TRBV4-3 with TRBJ2-2; 7 positions match TRBD2. V lost 4 bases and J lost 3; bases outside the gene matches: 8. Germline V CDR1 and CDR2: LGHNA, YSLEER. This CDR3 is built from 16 residues. DNA for the CDR3: TGCGCCAGCAGCCCCTCCCCGGGGAGGGACACCGGGGAGCTGTTTTTT. Amino acids: CASSPSPGRDTGELFF.

The chain joins TRBV6-6 to TRBJ2-7; D perhaps matches TRBD2 (6 bases). V was clipped by 6 bases and J by 5 bases, with 17 bases between them. Germline lookup yields CDR1 MNHNY and CDR2 SVGAGI (reference sequence). This CDR3 contains 14 residues. This chain's CDR3 is CASRGDSYLDEQYF. CDR3 in DNA: TGTGCCAGCAGGGGGGACTCTTACCTCGACGAGCAGTACTTC.

V is TRBV18 and J is TRBJ1-2; TRBD1 matches 10 bases. The CDR3 contains 15 residues. The J segment lost 6 bases and the V segment lost 1 base, leaving 5 bases of the junction unmatched. Germline lookup yields CDR1 KGHSH and CDR2 LQKENI. CDR3 region: CASSPQRGTGDGYTF. The DNA of the CDR3 is TGTGCCAGCTCACCACAACGCGGGACAGGGGATGGCTACACCTTC.

V and J are TRBV3-1 (or the pseudogene TRBV3-2) and TRBJ1-1; D unresolved. The CDR3 covers 14 residues. Germline CDR1 reads LGHDT; CDR2 reads YNNKEL (reference sequence). Deletions cut 0 bases from V and 4 bases from J, with 9 bases between. Here the CDR3 reads CASSQDTRFTEAFF. In DNA, the CDR3 is TGTGCCAGCAGCCAAGACACTCGGTTCACTGAAGCTTTCTTT.

CDR3 amino acids: CASSPSPVGEQFF. In DNA, the CDR3 is TGCGCCAGCAGCCCTAGCCCTGTTGGTGAGCAGTTCTTC. This rearrangement joins TRBV4-1 to TRBJ2-1; TRBD2 is a possible D gene (5 bases). CDR1 is MGHRA and CDR2 is YSYEKL in the germline V gene. V was trimmed by 4 bases and J by 9 bases, leaving 13 bases between them. The CDR3 runs 13 residues.

The gene calls are TRBV9 and TRBJ1-3; the D is unclear. The V gene's germline CDR1 is SGDLS and CDR2 YYNGEE. CDR3 length equals 13 residues. V shed 5 bases and J shed 1 base, with 7 bases lying between them. The CDR3 region is CASSPGSGNTIYF. DNA for the CDR3: TGTGCCAGCAGTCCGGGGTCTGGAAACACCATATATTTT.

For this clone: Different DNA sequences within this sample yield the same CDR3. The V and J genes are TRBV2 and TRBJ1-1; no clear D gene. The CDR3 extends over 13 amino acids. Per the germline V gene, CDR1 is SNHLY and CDR2 is FYNNEI. The V end was cut by 1 base, the J end by 2 bases, with 5 bases between. The CDR3, as DNA: TGTGCCAGCAGTGAAGGGGCAAACACTGAAGCTTTCTTT. Its protein product is CASSEGANTEAFF.

The CDR3 loop is CASSQADSGRAEEDTQYF. CDR3 in DNA: TGCGCCAGCAGCCAAGCTGATAGCGGGAGGGCCGAGGAAGATACGCAGTATTTT. This chain uses TRBV4-1 with TRBJ2-3; 11 bases map to TRBD2. With 1 base clipped from V and 5 bases from J, the junction kept 11 bases outside the gene matches. Germline assignment: CDR1 MGHRA and CDR2 YSYEKL. This CDR3 comprises 18 residues.

This CDR3 reads CASSLGGLAGAEQYF. DNA for the CDR3: TGTGCCAGCAGCTTAGGGGGACTAGCAGGGGCCGAGCAGTACTTC. V and J are TRBV7-2 and TRBJ2-7; 9 bases line up with TRBD2. Germline assignment: CDR1 SGHTA and CDR2 FQGNSA. The CDR3 loop spans 15 amino acids. V was pared by 1 base and J by 6 bases, with 7 bases of the junction left unmatched. Together with reference TRBV7-2 and TRBJ2-7, the CDR3 gives the full variable domain: GAGVSQSPSNKVTEKGKDVELRCDPISGHTALYWYRQSLGQGLEFLIYFQGNSAPDKSGLPSDRFSAERTGGSVSTLTIQRTQQEDSAVYLCASSLGGLAGAEQYFGPGTRLTVT.

Comment on this clone: Other DNA sequences of this sample code for an identical CDR3. The V and J genes are TRBV28 and TRBJ1-1, with a weak D call TRBD1 (5 bases). There are 13 residues in the CDR3. With 2 bases removed from V and 2 bases from J, the gap between germline ends came to 6 bases. Looked up from germline, CDR1 is MDHEN and CDR2 is SYDVKM. CDR3 DNA: TGTGCCAGCAGTTTAAGGGGTAACACTGAAGCTTTCTTT. Translating gives CASSLRGNTEAFF.

V usage is TRBV28 and J usage is TRBJ1-1; D remains ambiguous. Trimming took 5 bases from V and 1 from J, leaving 5 bases between them. Germline-derived CDR1 and CDR2 are MDHEN and SYDVKM. The CDR3 totals 12 residues. The CDR3 nucleotides are TGTGCCAGCAGTCGTAGGAACACTGAAGCTTTCTTT. Protein: CASSRRNTEAFF. The whole variable domain, filled in from reference TRBV28 and TRBJ1-1, reads DVKVTQSSRYLVKRTGEKVFLECVQDMDHENMFWYRQDPGLGLRLIYFSYDVKMKEKGDIPEGYSVSREKKERFSLILESASTNQTSMYLCASSRRNTEAFFGQGTRLTVV.

The genes are TRBV5-1 and TRBJ2-1; 7 bases fit TRBD2. The CDR3 has 17 amino acids. In germline, CDR1 is SGHRS, CDR2 YFSETQ. J was trimmed by 4 bases and V by 0 bases; bases with no gene match: 10. DNA of the CDR3: TGCGCCAGCAGCTTGGTATGGTCTAGCGGCAGATACAATGAGCAGTTCTTC. Its translation is CASSLVWSSGRYNEQFF.

The chain carries TRBV5-1 and TRBJ2-1, with TRBD2 matching 8 bases. V lost 2 bases, J lost 4 bases, and 2 bases stayed unmatched. The CDR3 runs 14 residues. Germline V gene lookup returns CDR1 SGHRS and CDR2 YFSETQ. Written as DNA, the CDR3 is TGCGCCAGCAGCTTATCGGGAGGGTACAATGAGCAGTTCTTC. Translated: CASSLSGGYNEQFF.

J is TRBJ2-7 and V is TRBV19; 9 nucleotides line up with TRBD2. Germline V lookup: CDR1 LNHDA, CDR2 SQIVND (reference sequence). The CDR3 extends over 15 amino acids. The trim removed 3 bases at V and 3 bases at J, leaving 6 bases unmatched. CDR3 residues: CASSIGLAHYYEQYF. The CDR3 DNA is TGTGCCAGTAGTATTGGACTAGCGCATTACTACGAGCAGTACTTC.

This chain joins TRBV9 and TRBJ1-5, with 9 bases identical to TRBD1. The CDR3 loop spans 15 amino acids. Germline V gives CDR1 SGDLS, CDR2 YYNGEE. The V and J ends lost 4 bases and 7 bases, in that order; junction bases with no gene match: 9. The CDR3 bases are TGTGCCAGCAGCCCGGCGGGGACAGGGTTCCAGCCCCAGCATTTT. It is translated as CASSPAGTGFQPQHF.

The chain is built from TRBV2 and TRBJ2-2; D is perhaps TRBD1 (6 bases). CDR3 length: 16 amino acids. Trimming left V 6 bases short and J 4 bases short, with 18 bases between. Germline CDR1 SNHLY, CDR2 FYNNEI. CDR3 in DNA: TGTGCCAGCAGGGTGGACAGCAGGGTGCTCACCGGGGAGCTGTTTTTT. Translating gives CASRVDSRVLTGELFF.

The chain recombines TRBV19 with TRBJ1-2; 7 bases fit TRBD1. This CDR3 is built from 15 residues. Germline CDR1 is LNHDA and CDR2 is SQIVND (reference sequence). V was pared by 5 bases and J by 0 bases, with 6 bases of the junction left unmatched. The DNA for the CDR3 is TGTGCCAGTAGTTCTCGGACAGGTCCTAACTATGGCTACACCTTC. The encoded protein is CASSSRTGPNYGYTF.

The chain links TRBV5-1 to TRBJ2-2; 10 nucleotides align to TRBD2. The germline V gene encodes CDR1 SGHRS and CDR2 YFSETQ. Trimming cost V 4 bases and J 1 base; bases outside gene matches: 4. This CDR3 spans 16 amino acids. This CDR3 is CASSLGTSENTGELFF. CDR3 in DNA: TGCGCCAGCAGCCTCGGGACTAGCGAGAACACCGGGGAGCTGTTTTTT.

The V call is TRBV11-2, the J call TRBJ2-7; TRBD2 matches at 7 bases. This CDR3 region has 16 residues. The germline V gene has CDR1 SGHAT and CDR2 FQNNGV. Trimming took 0 bases from V and 4 from J; bases not matched to a gene: 9. Here the CDR3 reads CASSLDSGGSLYEQYF. CDR3 in DNA: TGTGCCAGCAGCTTAGATTCTGGCGGGAGTTTGTACGAGCAGTACTTC. The full variable domain, its missing parts supplied by reference TRBV11-2 and TRBJ2-7, is EAGVAQSPRYKIIEKRQSVAFWCNPISGHATLYWYQQILGQGPKLLIQFQNNGVVDDSQLPKDRFSAERLKGVDSTLKIQPAKLEDSAVYLCASSLDSGGSLYEQYFGPGTRLTVT.

The V gene is TRBV29-1, the J gene TRBJ1-3; 9 positions agree with TRBD1. The ends lost 7 bases at V and 6 bases at J; junction bases unmatched: 10. The CDR3 totals 14 residues. The germline V gene encodes CDR1 SQVTM and CDR2 ANQGSEA. As DNA, the CDR3 is TGCAGCGGCAAGACCGGGACAGGGAAAAACACCATATATTTT. It specifies CSGKTGTGKNTIYF.